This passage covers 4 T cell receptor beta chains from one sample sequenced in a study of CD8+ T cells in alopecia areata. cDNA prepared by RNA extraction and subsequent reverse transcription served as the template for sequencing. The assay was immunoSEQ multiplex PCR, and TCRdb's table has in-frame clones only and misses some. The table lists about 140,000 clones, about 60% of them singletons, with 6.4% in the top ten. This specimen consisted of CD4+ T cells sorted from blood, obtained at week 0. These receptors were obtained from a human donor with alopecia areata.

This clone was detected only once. This CDR3 reads CASSQVVSGGAGDTQYF. The CDR3 region has the DNA TGCGCCAGCAGCCAAGTCGTTAGCGGGGGGGCGGGAGATACGCAGTATTTT. The genes are TRBV4-1 and TRBJ2-3, with 11 nucleotides matching TRBD2. CDR1 and CDR2 (germline): MGHRA, YSYEKL. With 1 base clipped from V and 5 bases from J, the junction kept 8 bases outside the gene matches. The CDR3 covers 17 residues.

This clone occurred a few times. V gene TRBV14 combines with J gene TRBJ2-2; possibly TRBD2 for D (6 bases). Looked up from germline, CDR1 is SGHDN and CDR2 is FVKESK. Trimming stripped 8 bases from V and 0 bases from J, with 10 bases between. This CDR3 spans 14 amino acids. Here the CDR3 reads CASARGTNTGELFF. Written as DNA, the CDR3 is TGTGCCAGCGCGCGGGGCACGAACACCGGGGAGCTGTTTTTT.

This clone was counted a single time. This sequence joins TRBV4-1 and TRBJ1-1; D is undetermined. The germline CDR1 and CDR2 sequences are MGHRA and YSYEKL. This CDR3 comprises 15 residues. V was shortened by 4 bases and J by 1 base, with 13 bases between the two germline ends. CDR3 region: CASSPGLTRNTEAFF. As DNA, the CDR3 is TGCGCCAGCAGCCCAGGACTAACGAGGAACACTGAAGCTTTCTTT.

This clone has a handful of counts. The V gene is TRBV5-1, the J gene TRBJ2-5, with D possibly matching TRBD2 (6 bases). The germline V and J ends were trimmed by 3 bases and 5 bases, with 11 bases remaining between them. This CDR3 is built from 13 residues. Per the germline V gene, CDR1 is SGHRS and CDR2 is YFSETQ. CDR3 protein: CASSSAGRETQYF. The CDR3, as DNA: TGCGCCAGCAGCTCGGCGGGAAGGGAGACCCAGTACTTC.